This T cell receptor (beta chain) was sequenced for a study of a mutant IDH1 vaccine in newly diagnosed glioma. On the study more broadly: Patients under treatment included about 60% males and about 40% females and had a mean age of about 37 years. Before enrollment, patients got radiotherapy alone, temozolomide alone, or mostly the combination.

Regarding this clone: Its antigen remains unknown.

This table comes from immunoSEQ multiplex PCR, and its TCRdb copy is limited to in-frame clones, with some not included. The sample holds tens of thousands of clones; 91% are singletons and the top ten take around 2.5%. The germline gives CDR1 LNHNV, CDR2 YYDKDF (reference sequence). CDR3 size: 15 residues. V shed 0 bases and J shed 5 bases, with 12 bases lying between them. Study-wide results and limits: Variations in leading peripheral T cell clonotypes appeared to have no connection with pseudoprogression.

As for time point: baseline, week 1 (first vaccination visit). Treatment specified: pre-vaccination baseline after standard-of-care therapy. This material consisted of PBMCs, taken from a glioma patient treated with radiotherapy, temozolomide or both. The chain links TRBV15 to TRBJ2-3; D is perhaps TRBD1 (6 bases). This clonotype was sampled from a man over 45 with glioma. The CDR3 coding sequence is TGTGCCACCAGCAGAGAACAGGGTGTTAAAGATACGCAGTATTTT. Encoded protein: CATSREQGVKDTQYF.